The clone carrying this T cell receptor beta chain was counted only a few times. Its antigen is unknown. This specimen comes from a study of CD8+ T cells in alopecia areata. Study overall: Tofacitinib administration to treated patients was oral, at 5 to 10 mg twice daily.

Study results and limitations: Among the 100 top clones, expanded CD8+ clones, like scalp clonality, were significantly decreased by tofacitinib.

Following extraction, RNA underwent reverse transcription to cDNA, which served as the sequencing template. Method: immunoSEQ multiplex PCR; TCRdb's copy keeps in-frame clones and lacks some. This sample has about 120,000 clones, with about 50% found just once. The CDR3 runs to 15 residues. Per germline, CDR1 SGHTA and CDR2 FQGTGA. Trimming left V 2 bases short and J 4 bases short, with 11 bases between. Treatment: oral pan-JAK inhibitor, 5-10 mg twice daily. The source was CD4+ T cells sorted from blood, collected at week 4, from a patient treated with tofacitinib. The V gene is TRBV7-3, the J gene TRBJ2-2; D not certain. The clonotype was recovered from a human donor with alopecia areata. The CDR3 sequence is CASSLSWDITGELFF. CDR3 DNA: TGTGCCAGCAGCTTATCCTGGGATATCACCGGGGAGCTGTTTTTT.